At least ten counts were recorded for the clone carrying this T cell receptor beta chain. The data were taken from a study of T cells in Graves' hyperthyroidism and ophthalmopathy. RNA transcripts gave rise to amplified TCR beta CDR3 regions. The primer set for the first-round RT-PCR of the TCR CDR3 was HTBI. MiXCR, applied by TCRdb to the multiplex PCR reads, yields one record per CDR3 protein. The table includes around 580,000 distinct CDR3 sequences, 40% to 55% detected once. CDR1 is SQVTM and CDR2 is ANQGSEA in the germline V gene. The CDR3 has 12 amino acids. V shed 7 bases and J shed 4 bases, with 11 bases lying between them.

The chain uses TRBV29-1 and TRBJ1-3; perhaps TRBD1 as D (5 bases). Sequenced: peripheral blood or thyroid tissue (not recorded which). The TCR comes from a young woman with Graves' hyperthyroidism. The CDR3 DNA sequence: TGCAGCGCCGAGACAGCAGGAAACACCATATATTTT. Translated, it gives CSAETAGNTIYF.